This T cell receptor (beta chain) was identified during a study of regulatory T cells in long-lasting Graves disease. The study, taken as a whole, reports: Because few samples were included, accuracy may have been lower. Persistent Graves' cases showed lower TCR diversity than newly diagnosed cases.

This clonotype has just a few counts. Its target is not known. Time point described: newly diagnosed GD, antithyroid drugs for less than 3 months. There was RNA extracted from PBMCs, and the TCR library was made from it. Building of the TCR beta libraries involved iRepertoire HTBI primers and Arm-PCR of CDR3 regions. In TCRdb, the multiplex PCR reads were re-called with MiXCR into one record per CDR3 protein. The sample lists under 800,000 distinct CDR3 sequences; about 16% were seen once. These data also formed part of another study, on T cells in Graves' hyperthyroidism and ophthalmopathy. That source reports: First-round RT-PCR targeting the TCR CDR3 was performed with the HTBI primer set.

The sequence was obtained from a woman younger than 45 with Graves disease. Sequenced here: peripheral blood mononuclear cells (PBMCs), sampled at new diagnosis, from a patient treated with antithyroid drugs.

The DNA of the CDR3 is TGTGCCAGCAGCTTGCTTACAGAAACCTACGAGCAGTACTTC. This encodes CASSLLTETYEQYF. This chain links TRBV5-5 with TRBJ2-7; D ambiguous. The V and J ends lost 1 base and 2 bases respectively, with 10 bases between them. The CDR3 totals 14 residues. CDR1 and CDR2 (germline): SGHKS, YYEKEE (reference sequence).